The source of this T cell receptor beta chain is a study of neurological immune-mediated disorders. In the study overall: Relapsing-remitting disease affected roughly 30, and secondary progressive 3, of roughly 35 multiple sclerosis patients. Findings and caveats of the study: The phylogenetic placement of 18 of 34 multiple sclerosis patients' repertoires in one related-CDR3 cluster constitutes a possible signature. The greatest TCR clonal expansion appeared in HTLV-1-associated myelopathy and the smallest, falling below healthy controls, in multiple sclerosis. CDR3 amino acid sequences found in expanded clones were never shared across subjects, suggesting private repertoires in all groups.

TCRdb re-called the 5' RACE reads with MiXCR, one entry per CDR3 protein. The sample holds about 84,000 distinct CDR3 sequences; roughly 4.3% are singletons and the top ten take 5% to 6%. This sample's time point: longitudinal time-point 3. Trimming took off 7 bases at V and 5 bases at J, with 16 bases between the two ends. Germline values: CDR1 SGHRS, CDR2 YFSETQ. This CDR3 is built from 14 residues. This clonotype was counted ten times or more. No antigen is known for it. Input material: PBMCs. The V gene is TRBV5-1, the J gene TRBJ2-1; possibly TRBD1 or TRBD2 for D (6 bases each). The source of this sequence is a woman aged 55-70 years with multiple sclerosis. The CDR3: CASRKGGPDNEQFF. As DNA, the CDR3 is TGCGCCAGCCGAAAGGGGGGACCAGACAATGAGCAGTTCTTC.